These 27 T cell receptor beta chains share one sample of origin, sequenced in a study of blood T cell repertoires in COVID-19. Assay used: immunoSEQ multiplex PCR; TCRdb lists only in-frame clones, some missing. The sample consists of under 300,000 clones, 91% of them appearing once. The sample taken for sequencing was PBMCs or T cells enriched from blood (not recorded which). The receptors were sampled from a human donor in a cohort exposed to, infected with or recovered from COVID-19 (not recorded which). The donor label of this sample is uncertain.

This clone occurred a few times. The rearrangement uses TRBV6-5 and TRBJ1-1; D is unclear. V was cut by 6 bases and J by 0 bases, with 11 bases left in between. The germline gives CDR1 MNHEY, CDR2 SVGAGI. The CDR3 runs 14 residues. The CDR3 DNA follows: TGTGCCAGCAGCCGAGAGTTTATGAACACTGAAGCTTTCTTT. Protein sequence: CASSREFMNTEAFF.

The V and J genes are TRBV6-5 and TRBJ1-5; D gene unclear. CDR3 length equals 15 residues. V was pared by 8 bases and J by 1 base, with 15 bases between. CDR1 and CDR2 (germline): MNHEY, SVGAGI. In DNA form, the CDR3 reads TGTGCCAGCGGCCGAGAGGGTGGGAGCAATCAGCCCCAGCATTTT. This codes for CASGREGGSNQPQHF.

This clone was detected once. The chain uses TRBV7-3 and TRBJ2-1; the match to TRBD2 covers 13 bases. Trimming removed 5 bases from V and 3 bases from J; junction bases left unmatched: 10. The CDR3 length is 18 residues. The germline CDR1 and CDR2 sequences are SGHTA and FQGTGA. The CDR3 loop reads CASSPQGTSGELYNEQFF. The DNA of the CDR3 is TGTGCCAGCAGCCCACAAGGGACTAGCGGGGAACTCTACAATGAGCAGTTCTTC.

The CDR3 bases are TGTGCCACCAGCCCAGGACTAACGCACGAGCAGTACTTC. Protein: CATSPGLTHEQYF. The chain joins TRBV15 to TRBJ2-7; perhaps TRBD2 as D (6 bases). Germline loops: CDR1 LNHNV, CDR2 YYDKDF (reference sequence). The V gene lost 5 bases and the J gene lost 5 bases, with 13 bases spanning the gap. The CDR3 is 13 amino acids.

V gene TRBV15 combines with J gene TRBJ2-5; D is perhaps TRBD2 (6 bases). The CDR3 spans 14 residues. Between the trimmed V and J ends, which lost 0 bases and 3 bases, there was a span of 8 bases. The germline V gene has CDR1 LNHNV and CDR2 YYDKDF (reference sequence). DNA of the CDR3: TGTGCCACCAGCAGAGAAGGCGGGAAAGAGACCCAGTACTTC. This translates into CATSREGGKETQYF.

This chain uses TRBV10-3 with TRBJ1-1; D uncertain. V lost 3 bases and J 4 bases, leaving 12 bases between the germline ends. Germline CDR1 is ENHRY and CDR2 is SYGVKD. The CDR3 length is 14 residues. DNA for the CDR3: TGTGCCATCAGTGAAACCTTCGGTAGCACTGAAGCTTTCTTT. Translated: CAISETFGSTEAFF.

This rearrangement joins TRBV7-2 to TRBJ2-7, with a weak D call TRBD1 (5 bases). The CDR3 contains 18 residues. Trimming cost V 0 bases and J 3 bases, with 21 bases left between them. Germline loops: CDR1 SGHTA, CDR2 FQGNSA. The chain's CDR3 is CASSLALPVGALVYEQYF. The DNA of the CDR3 is TGTGCCAGCAGCTTAGCCCTACCGGTAGGGGCCCTGGTCTACGAGCAGTACTTC.

This clone occurred a few times. The chain carries TRBV13 and TRBJ1-4, with 9 bases aligning to TRBD1. Germline CDR1 and CDR2: PRHDT and FYEKMQ (reference sequence). Losses at the gene ends were 7 bases for V and 4 bases for J; bases not matched to a gene: 4. The CDR3 consists of 14 residues. CDR3 sequence (DNA): TGTGCCAGCAAGACAGGGGGTAATAATGAAAAACTGTTTTTT. Amino acid sequence: CASKTGGNNEKLFF. Full variable domain (missing parts from reference TRBV13 and TRBJ1-4): AAGVIQSPRHLIKEKRETATLKCYPIPRHDTVYWYQQGPGQDPQFLISFYEKMQSDKGSIPDRFSAQQFSDYHSELNMSSLELGDSALYFCASKTGGNNEKLFFGSGTQLSVL.

V and J are TRBV10-3 and TRBJ1-5; D call uncertain. CDR1 is ENHRY and CDR2 is SYGVKD in the germline V gene. V lost 4 bases and J lost 7, with 11 bases in between. CDR3 length: 13 residues. The CDR3 spells CAISGGEGQPQHF. In nucleotides, the CDR3 is TGTGCCATCAGTGGGGGAGAGGGACAGCCCCAGCATTTT.

The CDR3: CASSGTGDNSPLHF. The CDR3 bases are TGTGCCAGCAGTGGGACAGGGGACAATTCACCCCTCCACTTT. This chain joins TRBV6-6 and TRBJ1-6; 10 nucleotides align to TRBD1. The CDR3 has 14 amino acids. CDR1 and CDR2 from the germline V gene are MNHNY and SVGAGI (reference sequence). Germline trimming cut 5 bases from V and 7 bases from J; bases unmatched to any gene: 2.

The gene calls are TRBV5-1 and TRBJ1-5; TRBD1 might be the D (6 bases). The CDR3 contains 14 residues. The V gene's germline CDR1 is SGHRS and CDR2 YFSETQ. V was shortened by 0 bases and J by 7 bases, with 11 bases between the two germline ends. CDR3 sequence reads: CASSLGGGLQPQHF. For the CDR3, the DNA is TGCGCCAGCAGCTTGGGCGGGGGGCTACAGCCCCAGCATTTT.

The chain links TRBV4-2 to TRBJ2-3, with 13 positions matching TRBD2. Germline V lookup: CDR1 LGHNA, CDR2 YNFKEQ. The ends lost 2 bases at V and 3 bases at J; junction bases unmatched: 8. The CDR3 runs 18 residues. DNA of the CDR3: TGTGCCAGCAGCCAATCACTAGCGGGGGGGCCGTTAACAGATACGCAGTATTTT. Translating gives CASSQSLAGGPLTDTQYF.

The V gene is TRBV11-3, the J gene TRBJ1-6, with D perhaps matching TRBD1 (5 bases). The CDR3 sequence is 12 residues long. Germline-derived CDR1 and CDR2 are SGHNT and YENEEA. Between the trimmed V and J ends, which lost 10 bases and 13 bases, there was a span of 17 bases. The CDR3 here is CATTSSRGPLHF. The CDR3 nucleotides read TGTGCCACTACCTCCAGCCGGGGGCCCCTCCACTTT.

This sequence joins TRBV5-4 and TRBJ2-7, with TRBD1 matching over 10 bases. With 1 base clipped from V and 3 bases from J, the junction kept 7 bases outside the gene matches. Germline-derived CDR1 and CDR2 are SGHNT and YYREEE (reference sequence). The CDR3 contains 16 residues. CDR3 protein: CASSLIWDRGHYEQYF. In DNA form, the CDR3 reads TGTGCCAGCAGCTTGATTTGGGACAGGGGACACTACGAGCAGTACTTC.

The CDR3 sequence: CASSVSGGFSSTDTQYF. The CDR3 coding sequence is TGTGCCAGCAGCGTAAGCGGGGGGTTCTCCAGCACAGATACGCAGTATTTT. The rearrangement uses TRBV9 and TRBJ2-3; 9 bases are a match to TRBD2. V shed 1 base and J 0 bases; nucleotides not matched to a gene: 6. Germline V gene sequence: CDR1 SGDLS, CDR2 YYNGEE. The CDR3 covers 17 residues.

The chain combines TRBV9 with TRBJ1-1; the D gene is possibly TRBD1 (6 bases). This CDR3 comprises 16 residues. Germline CDR1 is SGDLS and CDR2 is YYNGEE. The germline V and J ends were trimmed by 3 bases and 5 bases, with 20 bases remaining between them. The CDR3 sequence: CASSAATSGAVTEAFF. The CDR3 nucleotides read TGTGCCAGCAGCGCTGCGACGTCAGGGGCGGTGACTGAAGCTTTCTTT. Looking up the rest from reference TRBV9 and TRBJ1-1 gives the full variable domain: DSGVTQTPKHLITATGQRVTLRCSPRSGDLSVYWYQQSLDQGLQFLIQYYNGEERAKGNILERFSAQQFPDLHSELNLSSLELGDSALYFCASSAATSGAVTEAFFGQGTRLTVV.

The chain uses TRBV18 and TRBJ1-1, with D hard to call. The V and J ends lost 2 bases and 6 bases respectively, with 16 bases between them. Germline CDR1 KGHSH, CDR2 LQKENI. The CDR3 runs 15 residues. CDR3 bases: TGTGCCAGCTCACCATTAATAGGAGATTGGGCTGAAGCTTTCTTT. Translating it yields CASSPLIGDWAEAFF.

Only a few counts were recorded for this clone. The rearrangement joins TRBV27 to TRBJ1-6, with TRBD1 identical over 7 bases. The junction had 9 bases not matched to a gene; V was cut back by 7 bases and J by 0 bases. The CDR3 extends over 17 amino acids. Germline assignment: CDR1 MNHEY and CDR2 SMNVEV (reference sequence). The CDR3 loop reads CASKEGQSDSYNSPLHF. The CDR3 DNA is TGTGCCAGCAAAGAGGGACAGTCCGACTCCTATAATTCACCCCTCCACTTT.

The rearrangement uses TRBV18 and TRBJ1-1; the D gene is possibly TRBD1 (5 bases). Germline-derived CDR1 and CDR2 are KGHSH and LQKENI. The CDR3 runs 15 residues. Deletions cut 1 base from V and 0 bases from J, with 9 bases between. The CDR3 region has the DNA TGTGCCAGCTCACCACTGGACAACATGAACACTGAAGCTTTCTTT. It translates to CASSPLDNMNTEAFF.

This clone appeared a single time. The same CDR3 arises from other DNA sequences in this sample as well. The V call is TRBV7-2, the J call TRBJ1-1; 8 bases are shared with TRBD1. Germline-derived CDR1 and CDR2 are SGHTA and FQGNSA. The CDR3 runs to 14 residues. V gave up 3 bases and J gave up 1 base; unmatched junction bases: 1. The CDR3 loop reads CASSFTGGNTEAFF. The CDR3 DNA reads as TGTGCCAGCAGCTTTACAGGGGGGAACACTGAAGCTTTCTTT.

The chain is built from TRBV5-4 and TRBJ1-1; a weak D match, TRBD1 (5 bases). The V gene's germline CDR1 is SGHNT and CDR2 YYREEE (reference sequence). The CDR3 extends over 14 amino acids. The V and J ends lost 0 bases and 2 bases respectively, with 8 bases between them. CDR3 sequence (DNA): TGTGCCAGCAGCTTGGACAGGATTAACACTGAAGCTTTCTTT. Protein sequence: CASSLDRINTEAFF.

The V call is TRBV4-1, the J call TRBJ1-2, with 9 bases aligning to TRBD1. Looked up from germline, CDR1 is MGHRA and CDR2 is YSYEKL. The CDR3 has 15 residues. With V trimmed by 1 base and J by 6 bases, 6 bases remained unmatched. CDR3: CASSQGRDRDDGYTF. The CDR3 DNA follows: TGCGCCAGCAGCCAAGGCCGGGACAGGGATGATGGCTACACCTTC.

The chain links TRBV12-5 to TRBJ2-3; 8 nucleotides agree with TRBD2. Germline assignment: CDR1 LGHNT and CDR2 FRNRAP. After removal of 0 bases from V and 5 bases from J, the junction contained 10 bases not matched to a gene. CDR3 length: 17 residues. The CDR3 DNA reads TGTGCTAGTGGTTTGGTAGTAAGCGGGGGAGGGGTAGATACGCAGTATTTT. Translated: CASGLVVSGGGVDTQYF.

The chain joins TRBV5-1 to TRBJ2-3; 8 bases match TRBD2. CDR3 size: 15 residues. Looked up from germline, CDR1 is SGHRS and CDR2 is YFSETQ. J was trimmed by 6 bases and V by 5 bases; bases with no gene match: 11. CDR3: CASRASAAGGDTQYF. In DNA form, the CDR3 reads TGCGCCAGCAGGGCTTCGGCGGCGGGAGGTGATACGCAGTATTTT.

This clone has only one observation. CDR3 sequence (DNA): TGTGCCAGTAGTCCCCTACTAAATTACAATGAGCAGTTCTTC. It translates to CASSPLLNYNEQFF. The chain is built from TRBV19 and TRBJ2-1; D not resolved. CDR3 length equals 14 residues. Germline CDR1 and CDR2: LNHDA and SQIVND (reference sequence). Trimming cost V 5 bases and J 4 bases, with 12 bases left between them.

The gene calls are TRBV4-2 and TRBJ2-7; the D gene is possibly TRBD2 (5 bases). The CDR3 covers 14 residues. The germline V and J ends were trimmed by 0 bases and 2 bases, with 8 bases remaining between them. Germline V gene lookup returns CDR1 LGHNA and CDR2 YNFKEQ. The CDR3 reads CASSQDSGAYEQYF. The CDR3 nucleotides read TGTGCCAGCAGCCAAGATTCCGGGGCCTACGAGCAGTACTTC.

This chain links TRBV9 with TRBJ1-2, with 7 bases aligning to TRBD1. Germline V gene sequence: CDR1 SGDLS, CDR2 YYNGEE. V shed 3 bases, J shed 6 bases, and the junction held 14 bases outside the gene matches. The CDR3 sequence is 16 residues long. Here the CDR3 DNA reads TGTGCCAGCAGCGAAACCACGACAGACAGGGACCATGGCTACACCTTC. This gives the protein CASSETTTDRDHGYTF.